These 30 T cell receptor beta chains were all obtained from the same sample, sequenced in a study of T cells in Graves' hyperthyroidism and ophthalmopathy (dated by TCRdb to between 2018 and 2020). Libraries were prepared through multiplex PCR. Sequencing instrument: Illumina HiSeq 2000. Amplification of TCR beta CDR3 regions was carried out from RNA transcripts. The first round of RT-PCR for the TCR CDR3 was performed with the HTBI primer set and the Qiagen OneStep RT-PCR kit. The public reads were reanalyzed by TCRdb: fastp trimming at Q25, MiXCR alignment, in-frame beta chains only. CDR3 protein duplicates are merged, each entry listing the most common genes and DNA. This sample has under 600,000 distinct CDR3 sequences in its table, and around 16% of those were observed once. Clones ranked in the top ten supply less than 3.5% of the sample. Sequenced input: blood. The source of these receptors is a woman between 35 and 50 years old with Graves' ophthalmopathy.

This clonotype was counted between two and nine times. The rearrangement uses TRBV4-2 and TRBJ2-2; D may be TRBD1 (5 bases). The length of the CDR3 is 13 residues. Germline V gene lookup returns CDR1 LGHNA and CDR2 YNFKEQ. The ends were cut back, 3 bases at V and 5 bases at J, with 7 bases in the middle. The chain's CDR3 is CASSHRVTGELFF. The CDR3 bases are TGTGCCAGCAGCCACAGGGTAACCGGGGAGCTGTTTTTT.

This rearrangement joins TRBV28 to TRBJ2-7; no clear D. The CDR3 consists of 15 residues. Germline assignment: CDR1 MDHEN and CDR2 SYDVKM. V gave up 3 bases and J gave up 2 bases, with 14 bases separating them. The CDR3 here is CASSLGWQDAYEQYF. The CDR3, as DNA: TGTGCCAGCAGTTTGGGCTGGCAGGACGCCTACGAGCAGTACTTC.

In its sample, this clonotype was seen a few times. The chain couples TRBV12-3 or TRBV12-4 to TRBJ2-7; 7 nucleotides line up with TRBD1. V gave up 7 bases and J gave up 3 bases; unmatched junction bases: 6. This CDR3 contains 13 residues. The CDR3 here is CASTLTGLYEQYF. As DNA, the CDR3 is TGTGCCAGCACCCTGACAGGGCTCTACGAGCAGTACTTC.

The table lists this clonotype with many counts. The chain is built from TRBV28 and TRBJ2-7; no firm D call. The germline gives CDR1 MDHEN, CDR2 SYDVKM. V dropped 6 bases and J dropped 2 bases, with 17 bases sitting between them. The CDR3 covers 15 residues. The CDR3 DNA sequence: TGTGCCAGCAGGAGTATCGGTCACCCAGCCTACGAGCAGTACTTC. Amino acid sequence: CASRSIGHPAYEQYF.

In regard to this clonotype: Possible read error: a much larger clone is one base away. This rearrangement joins TRBV28 to TRBJ2-1; 9 bases fit TRBD2. The germline CDR1 and CDR2 sequences are MDHEN and SYDVKM. The CDR3 runs 15 residues. CDR3 coding DNA: TGTGCCAGCACCTTTCGCGGGAGGGGCTACACTGAGCAGTTCTTC. Translation: CASTFRGRGYTEQFF.

This clonotype was observed at least ten times. V and J are TRBV28 and TRBJ2-7, with D hard to call. The CDR3 is 12 residues long. Germline assignment: CDR1 MDHEN and CDR2 SYDVKM. V gave up 6 bases and J gave up 5 bases, with 11 bases separating them. In nucleotides, the CDR3 is TGTGCCAGCAGCCCCGACTCAGACGAGCAGTACTTC. Its protein product is CASSPDSDEQYF.

This clonotype was picked up a small number of times. This chain links TRBV5-4 with TRBJ2-2; D unclear. Per the germline V gene, CDR1 is SGHNT and CDR2 is YYREEE (reference sequence). Deletions cut 4 bases from V and 4 bases from J, with 14 bases between. This CDR3 is built from 15 residues. The DNA of the CDR3 is TGTGCCAGCAGCCTGATACAACATCCCACCGGGGAGCTGTTTTTT. Amino acid sequence: CASSLIQHPTGELFF.

This clonotype was detected many times. The J gene is TRBJ2-2, the V gene TRBV2, with 8 positions matching TRBD1. The CDR3 totals 15 residues. V lost 3 bases to trimming and J lost 6 bases; unmatched junction nucleotides: 6. The germline gives CDR1 SNHLY, CDR2 FYNNEI. This CDR3 is CASSENRGISGELFF. DNA for the CDR3: TGTGCCAGCAGTGAGAACAGGGGGATATCCGGGGAGCTGTTTTTT.

The rearrangement uses TRBV9 and TRBJ1-5, with unresolved D. Trimming cost V 3 bases and J 9 bases, with 13 bases left between them. The CDR3 loop spans 13 amino acids. Germline-derived CDR1 and CDR2 are SGDLS and YYNGEE. This CDR3 is CASSAGRVGPQHF. CDR3 DNA sequence: TGTGCCAGCAGCGCCGGCCGGGTGGGGCCCCAGCATTTT.

This sequence joins TRBV5-1 and TRBJ2-1, with 7 bases aligning to TRBD1. The germline V gene encodes CDR1 SGHRS and CDR2 YFSETQ. Trimming cost V 0 bases and J 5 bases; bases outside gene matches: 8. This CDR3 comprises 16 residues. CDR3 sequence: CASSLAGTASHNEQFF. The CDR3 DNA follows: TGCGCCAGCAGCTTGGCCGGGACAGCGTCCCACAATGAGCAGTTCTTC.

As for this clonotype: This may arise from a read error, as a much more abundant clone is one base away. This chain links TRBV3-1 with TRBJ2-7, with 7 bases matching TRBD2. Germline V CDR1 and CDR2: LGHDT, YNNKEL (reference sequence). The CDR3 covers 15 residues. In DNA form, the CDR3 reads TGTGCCGGCAGTCGGCGCGGGGGAGAATCCTACGAGCAGTACTTC. Protein: CAGSRRGGESYEQYF.

The table lists this clonotype with many counts. This chain joins TRBV12-3 or TRBV12-4 and TRBJ2-5, with 9 bases fitting TRBD2. V lost 4 bases and J lost 5; bases outside the gene matches: 8. The CDR3 contains 15 residues. This chain's CDR3 is CASSSLAGEGETQYF. The CDR3 DNA follows: TGTGCCAGCAGTTCCTTAGCGGGAGAGGGGGAGACCCAGTACTTC.

The V gene is TRBV5-1, the J gene TRBJ2-3; a possible D gene is TRBD2 (6 bases). Germline assignment: CDR1 SGHRS and CDR2 YFSETQ. CDR3 length: 14 amino acids. Trimming removed 2 bases at V and 6 bases at J, with 13 bases between. CDR3 residues: CASSLTRGSDTQYF. The CDR3 nucleotides are TGCGCCAGCAGCTTAACCCGGGGGTCGGATACGCAGTATTTT.

This clonotype was recorded at least ten times. This chain joins TRBV2 and TRBJ2-1, with 12 bases fitting TRBD2. CDR1 is SNHLY and CDR2 is FYNNEI in the germline V gene. This CDR3 region has 14 residues. V lost 5 bases to trimming and J lost 6 bases; unmatched junction nucleotides: 2. CDR3 coding DNA: TGTGCCAGCAGTAGGACTAGCGGGATCAATGAGCAGTTCTTC. This encodes CASSRTSGINEQFF.

The chain is built from TRBV5-1 and TRBJ2-5; no clear D gene. Germline CDR1 and CDR2: SGHRS and YFSETQ. Deletions cut 0 bases from V and 3 bases from J, with 9 bases between. The CDR3 is 14 residues long. Here the CDR3 reads CASSLGYGEETQYF. DNA of the CDR3: TGCGCCAGCAGCTTGGGATACGGCGAAGAGACCCAGTACTTC.

V usage is TRBV9 and J usage is TRBJ2-1, with TRBD2 matching 15 bases. The germline CDR1 and CDR2 sequences are SGDLS and YYNGEE. The CDR3 runs 16 residues. The J segment lost 7 bases and the V segment lost 4 bases, leaving 6 bases of the junction unmatched. CDR3 DNA: TGTGCCAGCAGCACCCGGACTAGCGGGGGGGCGAATGAGCAGTTCTTC. This sequence encodes CASSTRTSGGANEQFF.

This chain joins TRBV2 and TRBJ2-2; 14 bases are a match to TRBD2. The CDR3 covers 16 residues. Germline CDR1 is SNHLY and CDR2 is FYNNEI. Trimming took 10 bases from V and 4 from J; bases not matched to a gene: 8. The CDR3 is CAIGTSGRAGTGELFF. CDR3 coding DNA: TGTGCCATCGGGACTAGCGGGAGAGCCGGCACCGGGGAGCTGTTTTTT.

This clonotype was seen repeatedly, ten times or more. The chain joins TRBV7-2 to TRBJ2-1; D uncertain. This CDR3 contains 14 residues. V lost 1 base and J lost 7, with 11 bases in between. Germline values: CDR1 SGHTA, CDR2 FQGNSA. CDR3 bases: TGTGCCAGCAGCTTAGTTGGGATTTGGAATGAGCAGTTCTTC. It specifies CASSLVGIWNEQFF.

There are many counts of this clonotype. The rearrangement joins TRBV11-1 to TRBJ2-7, with D hard to call. The germline V and J ends were trimmed by 1 base and 4 bases, with 8 bases remaining between them. The V gene's germline CDR1 is SGHAT and CDR2 FQDESV (reference sequence). The CDR3 has 13 amino acids. The CDR3 spells CASSLEMRYEQYF. The CDR3 DNA follows: TGTGCCAGCAGCTTAGAAATGCGGTACGAGCAGTACTTC.

The sample holds a few counts of this clonotype. The chain has TRBV7-2 and TRBJ2-3; 12 bases line up with TRBD2. The CDR3 runs 15 residues. The trim removed 5 bases at V and 6 bases at J, leaving 6 bases unmatched. The germline V gene encodes CDR1 SGHTA and CDR2 FQGNSA. The CDR3 DNA follows: TGTGCCAGCAGCGATCGACTAGCGGGAGCTGATACGCAGTATTTT. Protein sequence: CASSDRLAGADTQYF.

There are many counts of this clonotype. The CDR3 protein is CASSAPRVVGYNEQFF. The CDR3 nucleotides read TGTGCCAGCAGCGCCCCGCGGGTCGTTGGTTACAATGAGCAGTTCTTC. The rearrangement uses TRBV12-3 or TRBV12-4 and TRBJ2-1; D is possibly TRBD2 (5 bases). The ends were cut back, 6 bases at V and 4 bases at J, with 19 bases in the middle. This CDR3 comprises 16 residues.

This clonotype was observed at least ten times. The genes are TRBV20-1 and TRBJ2-7; possible D gene TRBD2, 6 bases. Looked up from germline, CDR1 is DFQATT and CDR2 is SNEGSKA (reference sequence). The CDR3 is 12 amino acids. CDR3 sequence (DNA): TGCAGCGCCCCCGGGAGTTCCGACGAGCAGTACTTC. Residues: CSAPGSSDEQYF.

The sample holds many counts of this clonotype. The chain has TRBV6-2 or TRBV6-3 and TRBJ1-3; D remains unclear. Between the trimmed V and J ends, which lost 2 bases and 1 base, there was a span of 6 bases. CDR3 length equals 14 residues. CDR1 is MNHEY, CDR2 SVGEGT, per germline. CDR3 loop: CASSYADSGNTIYF. The CDR3 DNA reads TGTGCCAGCAGTTACGCGGATTCTGGAAACACCATATATTTT.

The V and J genes are TRBV11-2 and TRBJ2-2; no reliable D call. Per germline, CDR1 SGHAT and CDR2 FQNNGV. V lost 2 bases to trimming and J lost 4 bases, with 11 bases between them. The CDR3 covers 15 residues. CDR3 protein: CASSLRPALTGELFF. CDR3 DNA sequence: TGTGCCAGCAGCTTAAGACCGGCCCTCACCGGGGAGCTGTTTTTT.

Ten or more counts support this clonotype. The chain joins TRBV6-1 to TRBJ1-1; D is possibly TRBD1 (5 bases). V lost 0 bases and J lost 6, with 11 bases in between. The CDR3 length is 14 residues. The germline gives CDR1 MNHNS, CDR2 SASEGT. The DNA of the CDR3 is TGTGCCAGCAGTGAAGCAGCGGGGGGGGCTGAAGCTTTCTTT. Protein: CASSEAAGGAEAFF.

The V gene is TRBV28, the J gene TRBJ1-3, with D unclear. CDR1 is MDHEN and CDR2 is SYDVKM in the germline V gene. The V end was cut by 1 base, the J end by 2 bases, with 6 bases between. The CDR3 loop spans 14 amino acids. CDR3 DNA: TGTGCCAGCAGTTTATTACAGACTGGAAACACCATATATTTT. Its translation: CASSLLQTGNTIYF. Full variable domain (missing parts from reference TRBV28 and TRBJ1-3): DVKVTQSSRYLVKRTGEKVFLECVQDMDHENMFWYRQDPGLGLRLIYFSYDVKMKEKGDIPEGYSVSREKKERFSLILESASTNQTSMYLCASSLLQTGNTIYFGEGSWLTVV.

This clonotype was counted many times. The V and J genes are TRBV7-9 and TRBJ1-6, with 11 positions matching TRBD1. Trimming removed 5 bases from V and 0 bases from J; junction bases left unmatched: 0. The CDR3 covers 16 residues. Germline V CDR1 and CDR2: SEHNR, FQNEAQ (reference sequence). CDR3: CASSGTGGSYNSPLHF. The CDR3 DNA reads TGTGCCAGCAGCGGGACAGGGGGCTCCTATAATTCACCCCTCCACTTT.

This clonotype was found many times. The CDR3 region has the DNA TGTGCCAGCAGAACTAGCAGAGACAATGAGCAGTTCTTC. This translates into CASRTSRDNEQFF. The chain combines TRBV11-1 with TRBJ2-1; D is perhaps TRBD2 (6 bases). V lost 6 bases and J lost 5, with 11 bases in between. Germline-derived CDR1 and CDR2 are SGHAT and FQDESV (reference sequence). The CDR3 totals 13 residues. Variable domain in full (rest from reference TRBV11-1 and TRBJ2-1): EAEVAQSPRYKITEKSQAVAFWCDPISGHATLYWYRQILGQGPELLVQFQDESVVDDSQLPKDRFSAERLKGVDSTLKIQPAELGDSAMYLCASRTSRDNEQFFGPGTRLTVL.

The chain has TRBV29-1 and TRBJ1-1; TRBD1 agrees at 9 bases. The trim removed 7 bases at V and 4 bases at J, leaving 7 bases unmatched. Germline V lookup: CDR1 SQVTM, CDR2 ANQGSEA. There are 13 residues in the CDR3. Here the CDR3 DNA reads TGCAGCGCAGGGACAGGGCTGGGCACTGAAGCTTTCTTT. This encodes CSAGTGLGTEAFF.

In this sample, this clonotype turned up a few times. This sequence joins TRBV27 and TRBJ2-4, with TRBD1 matching 9 bases. CDR1 and CDR2 (germline): MNHEY, SMNVEV (reference sequence). This CDR3 has 17 residues. V trimming: 0 bases; J trimming: 3 bases; junction bases outside the gene matches: 6. CDR3 sequence: CASSLSTPTGGKNIQYF. CDR3 bases: TGTGCCAGCAGTTTATCGACTCCGACAGGGGGCAAAAACATTCAGTACTTC.